The 22 T cell receptor beta chains in this list originate from one sample, sequenced in a study of CD8+ T cells in alopecia areata. Investigators isolated RNA and reverse transcribed it into cDNA to act as the sequencing template. Libraries were prepared by immunoSEQ multiplex PCR; TCRdb keeps only in-frame clonotypes and omits some of them. This table has 100,000 to 150,000 clones, over 50% appearing once. The material sequenced was CD4+ T cells sorted from blood, taken at week 0. The origin of the receptors is a human donor with alopecia areata.

The J gene is TRBJ2-7, the V gene TRBV5-1; 7 nucleotides align to TRBD1. CDR1 and CDR2 from the germline V gene are SGHRS and YFSETQ. V shed 3 bases and J 2 bases; nucleotides not matched to a gene: 5. CDR3 length: 14 amino acids. Written as DNA, the CDR3 is TGCGCCAGCAGCTCTGGACAGGTTACCTACGAGCAGTACTTC. Amino acid sequence: CASSSGQVTYEQYF.

CDR3 residues: CASSPTGIEGELFF. The CDR3 DNA reads as TGTGCCAGCAGCCCTACAGGGATAGAGGGGGAGCTGTTTTTT. The chain joins TRBV9 to TRBJ2-2; a possible D gene is TRBD1 (6 bases). CDR3 length: 14 residues. Germline CDR1 and CDR2: SGDLS and YYNGEE. The V and J ends lost 4 bases and 8 bases respectively, with 15 bases between them.

This sequence joins TRBV5-1 and TRBJ2-5, with D possibly being TRBD2 (7 bases). Germline values: CDR1 SGHRS, CDR2 YFSETQ. This CDR3 has 16 residues. Deletions cut 4 bases from V and 7 bases from J, with 23 bases between. CDR3 loop: CASSQSGTQGMSTQYF. CDR3 sequence (DNA): TGCGCCAGCAGCCAGAGCGGGACGCAGGGGATGTCGACCCAGTACTTC.

Comments on this clone: A read error may account for a junction end that differs from germline. Different DNA sequences within this sample yield the same CDR3. V is TRBV2 and J is TRBJ2-1; D is perhaps TRBD2 (6 bases). This CDR3 contains 10 residues. In germline, CDR1 is SNHLY, CDR2 FYNNEI. The CDR3: CALGGNEQFF. The CDR3 coding sequence is TGTGCCCTGGGGGGAAATGAACAGTTCTTC.

In this sample, this clone turned up once. This rearrangement joins TRBV5-1 to TRBJ2-7, with no clear D. Germline loops: CDR1 SGHRS, CDR2 YFSETQ. The length of the CDR3 is 15 residues. V dropped 2 bases and J dropped 3 bases, with 15 bases sitting between them. The CDR3 sequence: CASSFPRTTYYEQYF. The CDR3 DNA is TGCGCCAGCAGCTTTCCTCGGACGACTTACTACGAGCAGTACTTC.

Only a few counts were recorded for this clone. The V gene is TRBV28, the J gene TRBJ2-3, with no clear D. CDR1 is MDHEN and CDR2 is SYDVKM in the germline V gene. The ends were cut back, 2 bases at V and 2 bases at J, with 11 bases in the middle. The CDR3 consists of 15 residues. The DNA of the CDR3 is TGTGCCAGCAGTTTAAATGGTTTTGTCACAGATACGCAGTATTTT. Encoded protein: CASSLNGFVTDTQYF.

V usage is TRBV7-3 and J usage is TRBJ2-2, with D unresolved. The CDR3 covers 15 residues. Per the germline V gene, CDR1 is SGHTA and CDR2 is FQGTGA. The ends were cut back, 2 bases at V and 0 bases at J, with 7 bases in the middle. In nucleotides, the CDR3 is TGTGCCAGCAGCTTAGGCAGCGCGAACACCGGGGAGCTGTTTTTT. Its translation: CASSLGSANTGELFF.

The chain combines TRBV7-2 with TRBJ2-7, with D tentatively TRBD1 (5 bases). The V gene's germline CDR1 is SGHTA and CDR2 FQGNSA. Trimming took 3 bases from V and 0 from J, leaving 12 bases between them. CDR3 length: 15 amino acids. CDR3 region: CASSFSQASSYEQYF. For the CDR3, the DNA is TGTGCCAGCAGCTTCTCACAGGCGAGCTCCTACGAGCAGTACTTC.

CDR3 sequence reads: CASSPTTVIYGYTF. The CDR3, as DNA: TGTGCCAGCAGTCCCACGACAGTCATCTATGGCTACACCTTC. The gene calls are TRBV28 and TRBJ1-2; D may be TRBD1 (5 bases). V lost 5 bases and J lost 4, with 14 bases in between. The CDR3 runs 14 residues. Per germline, CDR1 MDHEN and CDR2 SYDVKM.

The chain has TRBV19 and TRBJ1-2; perhaps TRBD1 as D (5 bases). Germline CDR1 reads LNHDA; CDR2 reads SQIVND (reference sequence). The CDR3 sequence is 16 residues long. The V gene lost 5 bases and the J gene lost 4 bases, with 20 bases spanning the gap. DNA of the CDR3: TGTGCCAGTAGTTCCGGAGGGGACGGCCTTTTCTATGGCTACACCTTC. Translating it yields CASSSGGDGLFYGYTF.

The chain joins TRBV19 to TRBJ1-1; possibly TRBD1 for D (6 bases). The CDR3 loop spans 14 amino acids. Germline CDR1 reads LNHDA; CDR2 reads SQIVND (reference sequence). Trimming took 6 bases from V and 3 from J, leaving 14 bases between them. The CDR3 nucleotides are TGTGCCAGTAGATCCCAGGGGACCTACACTGAAGCTTTCTTT. Its protein is CASRSQGTYTEAFF.

The gene calls are TRBV10-3 and TRBJ2-3; 12 positions agree with TRBD2. V lost 3 bases, J lost 4 bases, and 5 bases stayed unmatched. The CDR3 runs to 16 residues. Germline V lookup: CDR1 ENHRY, CDR2 SYGVKD. The CDR3 reads CAISDHTSGGPDTQYF. In DNA, the CDR3 is TGTGCCATCAGTGACCATACTAGCGGGGGGCCAGATACGCAGTATTTT.

This clone was counted between two and nine times. The chain uses TRBV7-2 and TRBJ2-1, with a weak D call TRBD2 (8 bases). This CDR3 comprises 15 residues. CDR1 SGHTA and CDR2 FQGNSA come from the germline V gene. The germline V and J ends were trimmed by 5 bases and 1 base, with 12 bases remaining between them. CDR3 sequence reads: CASSREGQSYNEQFF. The CDR3 DNA reads TGTGCCAGCAGCCGGGAGGGACAGTCCTACAATGAGCAGTTCTTC.

The chain couples TRBV7-2 to TRBJ2-3, with 8 bases lining up with TRBD2. The CDR3 is 17 residues long. Germline V gene data show CDR1 as SGHTA and CDR2 as FQGNSA. The ends lost 6 bases at V and 3 bases at J; junction bases unmatched: 14. The CDR3 sequence is CASRKEAREATTDTQYF. In nucleotides, the CDR3 is TGTGCCAGCAGAAAGGAGGCGCGGGAGGCCACGACAGATACGCAGTATTTT.

Worth noting for this clone: Within the sample, other DNA sequences also encode this same CDR3. The V and J genes are TRBV5-1 and TRBJ2-5; D is uncertain. Germline V gene data show CDR1 as SGHRS and CDR2 as YFSETQ. With 0 bases removed from V and 1 base from J, the gap between germline ends came to 4 bases. The CDR3 sequence is 13 residues long. The DNA of the CDR3 is TGCGCCAGCAGCTTGGAACTCCAAGAGACCCAGTACTTC. The encoded protein is CASSLELQETQYF.

This clone has a handful of counts. The V call is TRBV18, the J call TRBJ1-1; TRBD1 matches 11 bases. The germline gives CDR1 KGHSH, CDR2 LQKENI. CDR3 size: 15 residues. The V gene end was trimmed by 5 bases and the J gene end by 4 bases; junction bases not matched to a gene: 6. The CDR3 DNA reads TGTGCCAGCTCATCCTCCGGGACAGGGGGCACTGAAGCTTTCTTT. It codes for CASSSSGTGGTEAFF.

The chain carries TRBV5-1 and TRBJ1-3; D remains unclear. Germline V CDR1 and CDR2: SGHRS, YFSETQ. V gave up 0 bases and J gave up 0 bases, with 4 bases separating them. The CDR3 consists of 14 residues. The CDR3 loop reads CASSLGNSGNTIYF. The CDR3, as DNA: TGCGCCAGCAGCTTGGGGAACTCTGGAAACACCATATATTTT.

The genes are TRBV9 and TRBJ2-5, with D uncertain. Germline V lookup: CDR1 SGDLS, CDR2 YYNGEE. The CDR3 contains 12 residues. Trimming pared 6 bases from V and 1 base from J, leaving 7 bases between. CDR3 bases: TGTGCCAGCATGAACTTCCAAGAGACCCAGTACTTC. It encodes CASMNFQETQYF.

The genes are TRBV5-1 and TRBJ2-5; D might be TRBD2 (6 bases). Germline V lookup: CDR1 SGHRS, CDR2 YFSETQ. This CDR3 is 15 amino acids long. V dropped 0 bases and J dropped 1 base, with 10 bases sitting between them. The CDR3 loop is CASSLGAGRQETQYF. CDR3 DNA sequence: TGCGCCAGCAGCTTGGGGGCGGGGCGCCAAGAGACCCAGTACTTC.

This clone was seen once. The chain links TRBV10-3 to TRBJ2-7, with 7 positions matching TRBD2. Germline V gene data show CDR1 as ENHRY and CDR2 as SYGVKD. The CDR3 loop spans 15 amino acids. J lost 0 bases, V lost 0 bases, and 2 bases had no gene match. In DNA form, the CDR3 reads TGTGCCATCAGTGAGTCGTCTAGCGGCTCCTACGAGCAGTACTTC. This codes for CAISESSSGSYEQYF.

The V and J genes are TRBV5-1 and TRBJ2-3, with TRBD1 matching over 10 bases. The V segment lost 7 bases and the J segment 6 bases; nucleotides outside the gene matches: 8. The CDR3 totals 14 residues. Per germline, CDR1 SGHRS and CDR2 YFSETQ. CDR3 nucleotides: TGCGCCAGCGCGATCGGGACAGGGGTCGATACGCAGTATTTT. Encoded protein: CASAIGTGVDTQYF. The full variable domain, with the rest looked up from reference TRBV5-1 and TRBJ2-3, is KAGVTQTPRYLIKTRGQQVTLSCSPISGHRSVSWYQQTPGQGLQFLFEYFSETQRNKGNFPGRFSGRQFSNSRSEMNVSTLELGDSALYLCASAIGTGVDTQYFGPGTRLTVL.

The CDR3, as DNA: TGTGCCAGTAGCGATCGAGGGTTGGGGTGGACTGAAGCTTTCTTT. It codes for CASSDRGLGWTEAFF. The chain joins TRBV19 to TRBJ1-1, with unresolved D. V was pared by 6 bases and J by 5 bases, with 19 bases between. The CDR3 consists of 15 residues. Germline V CDR1 and CDR2: LNHDA, SQIVND (reference sequence).